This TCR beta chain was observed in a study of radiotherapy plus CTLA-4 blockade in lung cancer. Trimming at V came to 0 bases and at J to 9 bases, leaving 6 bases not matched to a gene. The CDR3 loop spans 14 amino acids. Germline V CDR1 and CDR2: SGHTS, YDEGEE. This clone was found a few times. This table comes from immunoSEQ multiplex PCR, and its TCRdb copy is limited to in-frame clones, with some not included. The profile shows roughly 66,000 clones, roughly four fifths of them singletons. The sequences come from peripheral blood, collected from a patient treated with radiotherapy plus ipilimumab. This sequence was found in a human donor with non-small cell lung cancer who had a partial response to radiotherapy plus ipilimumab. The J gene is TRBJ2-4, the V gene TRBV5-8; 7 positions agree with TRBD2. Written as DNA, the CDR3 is TGTGCCAGCAGCTTGGGGGGGAGGGCCGGCATTCAGTACTTC. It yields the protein CASSLGGRAGIQYF.